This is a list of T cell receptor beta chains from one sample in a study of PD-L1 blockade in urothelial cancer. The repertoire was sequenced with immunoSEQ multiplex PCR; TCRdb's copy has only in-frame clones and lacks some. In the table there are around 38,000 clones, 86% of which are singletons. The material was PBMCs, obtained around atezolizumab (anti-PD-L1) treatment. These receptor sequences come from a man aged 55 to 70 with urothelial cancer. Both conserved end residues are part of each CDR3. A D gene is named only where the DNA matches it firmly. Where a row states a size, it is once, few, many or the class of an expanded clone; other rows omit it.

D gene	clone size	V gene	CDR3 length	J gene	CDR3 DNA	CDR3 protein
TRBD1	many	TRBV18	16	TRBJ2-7	TGTGCCAGCTCACCACGACCGGGACAGGGATACAGCGAGCAGTACTTC	CASSPRPGQGYSEQYF
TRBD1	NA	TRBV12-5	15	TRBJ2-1	TGTGCTAGTGCGCCGGGACAGGGGAGGTACAATGAGCAGTTCTTC	CASAPGQGRYNEQFF
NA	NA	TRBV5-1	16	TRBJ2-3	TGCGCCAGCAGCCGAGACATGGGGGGAGGCACAGATACGCAGTATTTT	CASSRDMGGGTDTQYF
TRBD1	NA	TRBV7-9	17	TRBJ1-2	TGTGCCAGCAGCTTGACCACAGGGGGCGGGGATCCTTATGGCTACACCTTC	CASSLTTGGGDPYGYTF
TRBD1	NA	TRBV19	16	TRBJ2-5	TGTGCCAGTAGTCCCCGGGACAGGTCGCCCCAAGAGACCCAGTACTTC	CASSPRDRSPQETQYF
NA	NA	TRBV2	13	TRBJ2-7	TGTGCCAGCAGTGAAGGTCGTCTAGAGGAAACCGACTTC	CASSEGRLEETDF
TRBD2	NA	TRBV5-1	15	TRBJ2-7	TGCGCCAGCACCCCACCGGCGGGAGGCGGATACGAGCAGTACTTC	CASTPPAGGGYEQYF
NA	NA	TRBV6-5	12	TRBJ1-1	TGTGCCAGCAGTTACCCCGGGAAAGAAGCTTTCTTT	CASSYPGKEAFF
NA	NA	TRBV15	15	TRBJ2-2	TGTGCCACCAGCCCTAGACTAGAGAACACCGGGGAGCTGTTTTTT	CATSPRLENTGELFF
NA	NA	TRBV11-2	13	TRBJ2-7	TGTGCCAGCAGCCCCGGGGGACGAAGGGTGCAGTACTTC	CASSPGGRRVQYF
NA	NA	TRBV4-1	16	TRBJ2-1	TGCGCCAGCAGCCCACACTCGACAGTCTCCTACAATGAGCAGTTCTTC	CASSPHSTVSYNEQFF
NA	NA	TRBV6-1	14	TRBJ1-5	TGTGCCAGCAGTGCACTCACAGGGACTCAGCCCCAGCATTTT	CASSALTGTQPQHF
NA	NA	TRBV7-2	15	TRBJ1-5	TGTGCCAGCAGCCTCTTGAGCGATAGCAATCAGCCCCAGCATTTT	CASSLLSDSNQPQHF
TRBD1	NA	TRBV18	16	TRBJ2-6	TGTGCCAGCTCCCGACAGGGATCGCCTGGGGCCAACGTCCTGACTTTC	CASSRQGSPGANVLTF
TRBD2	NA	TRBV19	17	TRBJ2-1	TGTGCCAGTAGTATAGATCTCGGCGGGAGCTGGGATAATGAGCAGTTCTTC	CASSIDLGGSWDNEQFF